This T cell receptor beta chain was sequenced in a study of blood T cell repertoires in COVID-19. Study at large: Donors in the United States, Italy and Spain gave samples during acute or convalescent COVID-19. PBMCs, B-cell-depleted T cells, or T cells were the source of the cDNA or gDNA that made up the material.

In the original workflow: Quantification of nucleated cells was approximated via reference gene primer amplification. Measured with immunoSEQ multiplex PCR; TCRdb has only the in-frame clones, and not every one. The V and J calls and clone size come from that table; D and trimming were worked out from the DNA. The table shows roughly 240,000 clones, with approximately 86% occurring only once. This CDR3 is built from 15 residues. With V trimmed by 1 base and J by 7 bases, 4 bases remained unmatched. The germline V gene encodes CDR1 MGHRA and CDR2 YSYEKL. Sequencing was performed on peripheral blood. The rearrangement links TRBV4-1 to TRBJ1-5, with 10 positions matching TRBD1. This clonotype originated in a woman in her thirties who had recovered from COVID-19. CDR3 sequence (DNA): TGCGCCAGCAGCCAAGCAGACAGGGGGCCCCAGCCCCAGCATTTT. Translating gives CASSQADRGPQPQHF.